The 8 T cell receptor beta chains below were found in one sample sequenced in a study of CD8+CD57+ T cells in acquired aplastic anemia. Genomic DNA acted as the template from which TCR beta VDJ combination and CDR3 sequence profiling were carried out. In TCRdb, the reads were re-called with MiXCR into one record per CDR3 protein. The sample has tens of thousands of distinct CDR3 sequences; 65% to 80% are singletons. Sequencing was carried out using sorted CD4+, CD8+, or CD8+CD57+ T cells (not recorded which) from PBMCs. Source of these receptors: a human donor in good health, serving as a control.

Turning to this clonotype: As the CDR3 is not closed by the conserved phenylalanine or tryptophan, this likely results from a read error. The chain combines TRBV24-1 with TRBJ1-2, with 8 nucleotides matching TRBD1. CDR3 length equals 15 residues. The V and J ends lost 4 bases and 4 bases, in that order; junction bases with no gene match: 7. Germline loops: CDR1 KGHDR, CDR2 SFDVKD. CDR3 residues: CATSERQGQGYGYTL. CDR3 DNA sequence: TGTGCCACCAGTGAACGGCAAGGACAGGGCTATGGCTACACCCTC.

This clonotype was detected once. The chain joins TRBV20-1 to TRBJ1-2, with 7 bases lining up with TRBD1. CDR1 is DFQATT, CDR2 SNEGSKA, per germline (reference sequence). The CDR3 extends over 14 amino acids. Trimming at V came to 2 bases and at J to 4 bases, leaving 7 bases not matched to a gene. The CDR3 nucleotides are TGCAGTGCTAGATACCCGGGACAGAGCTATGGCTACACCTTC. Translation gives CSARYPGQSYGYTF.

The J gene is TRBJ2-1, the V gene TRBV9; 7 nucleotides align to TRBD2. CDR1 and CDR2 from the germline V gene are SGDLS and YYNGEE. The CDR3 sequence is 12 residues long. The V gene end was trimmed by 0 bases and the J gene end by 13 bases; junction bases not matched to a gene: 4. The CDR3 coding sequence is TGTGCCAGCAGCGTAGTACGGGGGGTACAGTTCTTC. Protein: CASSVVRGVQFF.

The chain employs TRBV9 and TRBJ2-6, with a possible D match to TRBD1 (5 bases). V was trimmed by 2 bases and J by 2 bases, leaving 11 bases between them. The CDR3 is 16 amino acids. Germline CDR1 and CDR2: SGDLS and YYNGEE. CDR3 amino acids: CASSVARDAGANVLTF. CDR3 coding DNA: TGTGCCAGCAGCGTGGCCAGGGATGCTGGGGCCAACGTCCTGACTTTC.

Note on this clonotype: The final CDR3 position lacks the conserved phenylalanine or tryptophan, pointing to a likely read error. The V and J genes are TRBV7-7 and TRBJ2-7, with 8 bases fitting TRBD1. The CDR3 covers 14 residues. CDR1 SSHAT and CDR2 FNYEAQ come from the germline V gene (reference sequence). The CDR3 coding sequence is TGTGCTAGCAGCGTAGGACAGGGAACCTACGAGCAGTACCTC. It translates to CASSVGQGTYEQYL.

The chain combines TRBV10-3 with TRBJ2-7, with TRBD1 identical over 9 bases. The CDR3 consists of 12 residues. After removal of 4 bases from V and 5 bases from J, the junction contained 0 bases not matched to a gene. Germline lookup yields CDR1 ENHRY and CDR2 SYGVKD. The CDR3 region has the DNA TGTGCCATCAGTGGGACAGGGGACGAGCAGTACTTC. The encoded protein is CAISGTGDEQYF.

The V gene is TRBV5-1, the J gene TRBJ2-7; 11 bases are shared with TRBD2. Per germline, CDR1 SGHRS and CDR2 YFSETQ. The CDR3 length is 14 residues. V shed 2 bases, J shed 7 bases, and the junction held 5 bases outside the gene matches. Here the CDR3 reads CASSLLAGVEEQYF. In DNA form, the CDR3 reads TGCGCCAGCAGCTTACTAGCGGGGGTCGAGGAGCAGTACTTC.

The chain couples TRBV7-9 to TRBJ1-3; 8 nucleotides line up with TRBD1. Germline V lookup: CDR1 SEHNR, CDR2 FQNEAQ (reference sequence). J gave up 7 bases and V 1 base, and 3 bases lay outside the gene matches. CDR3 size: 14 residues. The CDR3: CASSLEQGANTIYF. In DNA form, the CDR3 reads TGTGCCAGCAGCTTAGAGCAGGGGGCCAACACCATATATTTT.